What follows is one TCR beta chain and its context. The specificity of this receptor is unknown. Per-base quality was not reported, and no clone a single base away is much larger than it. Library preparation used the immunoSEQ multiplex PCR assay. For most patients, genomic DNA was isolated with the Qiagen DNeasy Blood and Tissue Kit and shipped frozen to Adaptive Biotechnologies for TCR sequencing. For most patients, high-throughput TCR-beta CDR3 sequencing of genomic DNA was performed by Adaptive Biotechnologies. Processing in the source paper ran as follows. TCR sequencing data for some 19 patients were retrieved from Adaptive's ImmunoSEQ software; three other patients were processed with MiXCR and VDJtools. To correct CD4 versus CD8 sorting errors, any sequence found in both subsets at a frequency ratio below 5:1 was removed. Because the origin of CDR3 nucleotide sequences shared between donor and recipient could not be assigned, those sequences were removed. At least 2-fold expansion over unstimulated cells and a minimum CFSE-low frequency of 0.002% (template counts) or 0.001% (read counts) were required for clones to be classified as alloreactive. Mappable clones were those detected in sequenced pre-transplant spleen, lymph node, or MLR CFSE-low populations of the donor or recipient. Cumulative frequency of alloreactive clones was calculated as a percentage of all sequences weighted by copy number. TCRdb re-hosts the immuneACCESS table, in-frame sequences only. Its copies lack some clones; in the studies checked, an unresolved V gene accounts for under half of them, and the cause for the rest is not known. D and trimming were read from the DNA, whereas the V and J calls and clone size are those reported in that table. For this sample the table gives some 130,000 clones, of which approximately 95% were detected only once. 3.3% of the sample lies in the top ten.

Taken with the paper, the label for time point translates to: cells obtained before transplantation from donor or recipient. CD3+CD4+ and CD3+CD8+ populations were FACS-sorted from unstimulated pre-transplant donor and recipient cells taken from spleen or lymph nodes. This record belongs to a study of graft-versus-host responses after intestinal transplantation (dated by TCRdb to the early 2020s). Background for the entire study: The transplants that recipients got were multivisceral, liver-intestinal, or isolated intestinal. A peak of at least 4% donor T cells among recipient peripheral blood mononuclear cells was the definition used for donor T cell macrochimerism. All recipients received anti-thymocyte globulin induction followed by maintenance tacrolimus and steroids for 3 to 4 years. Rather than being sequenced by the commercial service, samples from three later patients were sequenced in-house on an Illumina MiSeq and processed with MiXCR. Of the 20 to 25 intestinal transplant recipients enrolled in the cohort, one of whom was a retransplant, a few patients without pretransplant specimens were excluded. After intestinal transplantation, graft-versus-host and host-versus-graft alloreactive T cell clones in the graft, circulation and bone marrow were tracked using bulk TCR-beta CDR3 sequencing. Alloreactive clones were identified by sequencing pre-transplant mixed lymphocyte reaction products and comparing these products with unstimulated pre-transplant donor and recipient T cells. The investigation overall reported the following: GvH clones were detected in recipient bone marrow, and some of these GvH clones were observed earlier in ileal mucosa or blood, consistent with an intestinal mucosal origin. Peak levels of circulating GvH clones were associated with declines in HvG clones early after transplant. High GvH to HvG T cell clonal ratios were observed in the allografts of patients with donor T cell macrochimerism. The conclusions were limited by the relatively low number and heterogeneity of the intestinal transplant patients.

According to the germline V gene, CDR1 reads SGHAT and CDR2 reads FQNNGV. V is reduced by 2 bases and J by 6 bases, leaving a spacing of 17 bases between them. The CDR3 runs 15 residues from the cysteine to the phenylalanine. This entry keeps only the CDR3 DNA: 45 bases, framed from base 1. The receptor was isolated from a human donor who received an intestinal transplant. Here the sequenced sample was unstimulated CD8+ T cells sorted from spleen or lymph node cells, taken before intestinal transplant. The chain uses TRBV11-2 and TRBJ2-7; tentative D gene TRBD1, with 5 bases matching. The DNA sequence is TGTGCCAGCAGCTTATCCCAGGGATTAACCCTCGAGCAGTACTTC. Its product reads: CASSLSQGLTLEQYF. Reference TRBV11-2 and TRBJ2-7 genes cover what lies past the CDR3, so the full variable domain is EAGVAQSPRYKIIEKRQSVAFWCNPISGHATLYWYQQILGQGPKLLIQFQNNGVVDDSQLPKDRFSAERLKGVDSTLKIQPAKLEDSAVYLCASSLSQGLTLEQYFGPGTRLTVT.